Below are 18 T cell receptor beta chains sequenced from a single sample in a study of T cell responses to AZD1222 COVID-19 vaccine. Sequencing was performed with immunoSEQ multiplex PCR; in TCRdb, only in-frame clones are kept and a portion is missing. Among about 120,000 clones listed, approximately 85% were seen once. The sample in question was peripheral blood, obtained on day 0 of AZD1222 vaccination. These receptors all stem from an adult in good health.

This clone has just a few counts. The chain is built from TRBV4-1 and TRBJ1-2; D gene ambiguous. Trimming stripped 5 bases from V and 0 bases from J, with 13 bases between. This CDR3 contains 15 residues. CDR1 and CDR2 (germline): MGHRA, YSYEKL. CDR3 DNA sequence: TGCGCCAGCAGCAGAGGTGACGGCTCTAACTATGGCTACACCTTC. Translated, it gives CASSRGDGSNYGYTF.

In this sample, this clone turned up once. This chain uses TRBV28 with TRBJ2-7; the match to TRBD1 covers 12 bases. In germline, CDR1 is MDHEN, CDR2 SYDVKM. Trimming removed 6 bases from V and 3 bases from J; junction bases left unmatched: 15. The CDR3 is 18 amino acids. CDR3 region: CASRLLGDRDRGRYEQYF. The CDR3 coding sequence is TGTGCCAGCAGACTACTCGGCGACCGGGACAGGGGGCGCTACGAGCAGTACTTC.

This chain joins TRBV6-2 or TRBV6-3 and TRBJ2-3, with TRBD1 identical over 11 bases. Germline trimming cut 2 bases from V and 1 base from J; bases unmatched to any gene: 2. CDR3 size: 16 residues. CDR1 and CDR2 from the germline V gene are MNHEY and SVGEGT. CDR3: CASSYGDRGGTDTQYF. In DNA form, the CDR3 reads TGTGCCAGCAGTTACGGGGACAGGGGGGGCACAGATACGCAGTATTTT.

The CDR3 region has the DNA TGTGCCAGCAGCTTGGTTGACAGAAATCAGCCCCAGCATTTT. Encoded protein: CASSLVDRNQPQHF. The chain recombines TRBV5-8 with TRBJ1-5, with D maybe TRBD1 (5 bases). The CDR3 totals 14 residues. V was shortened by 0 bases and J by 4 bases, with 8 bases between the two germline ends. Germline assignment: CDR1 SGHTS and CDR2 YDEGEE.

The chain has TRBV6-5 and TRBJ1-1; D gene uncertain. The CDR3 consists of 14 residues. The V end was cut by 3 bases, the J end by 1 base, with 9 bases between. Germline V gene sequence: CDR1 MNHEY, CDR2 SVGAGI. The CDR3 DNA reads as TGTGCCAGCAGTTATGGTGGGCAGAACACTGAAGCTTTCTTT. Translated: CASSYGGQNTEAFF.

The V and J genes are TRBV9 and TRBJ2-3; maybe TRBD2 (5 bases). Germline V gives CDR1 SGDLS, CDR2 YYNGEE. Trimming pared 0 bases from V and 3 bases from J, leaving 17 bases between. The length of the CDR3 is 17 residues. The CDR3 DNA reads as TGTGCCAGCAGCGTAGACGTTGGGGTGGGAGTGACAGATACGCAGTATTTT. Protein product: CASSVDVGVGVTDTQYF. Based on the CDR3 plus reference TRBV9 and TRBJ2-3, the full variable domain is DSGVTQTPKHLITATGQRVTLRCSPRSGDLSVYWYQQSLDQGLQFLIQYYNGEERAKGNILERFSAQQFPDLHSELNLSSLELGDSALYFCASSVDVGVGVTDTQYFGPGTRLTVL.

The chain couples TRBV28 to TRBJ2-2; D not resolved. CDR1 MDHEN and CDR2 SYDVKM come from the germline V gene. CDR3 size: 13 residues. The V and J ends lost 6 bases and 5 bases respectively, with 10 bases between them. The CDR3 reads CASRLIKTGELFF. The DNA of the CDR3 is TGTGCCAGCAGGCTGATCAAGACCGGGGAGCTGTTTTTT.

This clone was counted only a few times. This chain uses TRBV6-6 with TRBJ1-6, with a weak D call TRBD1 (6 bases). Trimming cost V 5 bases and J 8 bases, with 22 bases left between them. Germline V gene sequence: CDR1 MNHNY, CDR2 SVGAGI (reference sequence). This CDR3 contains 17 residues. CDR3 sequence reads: CASSPRHPGQRDSPLHF. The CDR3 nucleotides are TGTGCCAGCAGTCCGAGACATCCTGGACAGCGAGATTCACCCCTCCACTTT.

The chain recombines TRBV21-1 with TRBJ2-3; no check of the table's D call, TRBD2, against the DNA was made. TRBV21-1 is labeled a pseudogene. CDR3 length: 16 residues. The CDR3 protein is CASSKGSSPSTDTQYF. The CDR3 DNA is TGTGCCAGCAGCAAGGGGTCTAGCCCCAGCACAGATACGCAGTATTTT.

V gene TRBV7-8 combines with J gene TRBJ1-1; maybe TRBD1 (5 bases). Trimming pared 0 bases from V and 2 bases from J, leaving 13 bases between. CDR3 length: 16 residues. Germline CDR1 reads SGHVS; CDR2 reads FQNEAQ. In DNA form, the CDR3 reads TGTGCCAGCAGCTTAGCACTCGGGGGTGGTAACACTGAAGCTTTCTTT. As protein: CASSLALGGGNTEAFF.

The CDR3 is CASSYPNSPLHF. The CDR3 DNA sequence: TGTGCCAGCAGTTACCCAAATTCACCCCTCCACTTT. The chain joins TRBV6-6 to TRBJ1-6; D unresolved. Germline V gene data show CDR1 as MNHNY and CDR2 as SVGAGI (reference sequence). This CDR3 has 12 residues. V was trimmed by 2 bases and J by 7 bases, leaving 3 bases between them.

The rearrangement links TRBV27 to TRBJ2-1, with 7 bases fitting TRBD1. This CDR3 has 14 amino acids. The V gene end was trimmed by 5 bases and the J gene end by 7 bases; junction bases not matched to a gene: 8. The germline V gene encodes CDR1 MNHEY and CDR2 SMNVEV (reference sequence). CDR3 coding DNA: TGTGCCAGCAGTCGAGACAGGGCCGGGAATGAGCAGTTCTTC. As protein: CASSRDRAGNEQFF.

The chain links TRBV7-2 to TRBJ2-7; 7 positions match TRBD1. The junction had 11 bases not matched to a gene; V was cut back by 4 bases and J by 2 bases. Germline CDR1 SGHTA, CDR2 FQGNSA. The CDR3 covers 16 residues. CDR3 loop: CASSSQGPRPPYEQYF. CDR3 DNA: TGTGCCAGCAGCTCACAGGGGCCTCGCCCTCCCTACGAGCAGTACTTC. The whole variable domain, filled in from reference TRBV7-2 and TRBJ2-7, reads GAGVSQSPSNKVTEKGKDVELRCDPISGHTALYWYRQSLGQGLEFLIYFQGNSAPDKSGLPSDRFSAERTGGSVSTLTIQRTQQEDSAVYLCASSSQGPRPPYEQYFGPGTRLTVT.

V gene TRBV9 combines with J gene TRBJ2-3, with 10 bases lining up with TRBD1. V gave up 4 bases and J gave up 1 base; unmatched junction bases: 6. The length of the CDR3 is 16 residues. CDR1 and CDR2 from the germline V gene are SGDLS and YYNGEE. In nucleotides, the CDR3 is TGTGCCAGCAGCTGGGGAGGACAGGGGGGCACAGATACGCAGTATTTT. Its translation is CASSWGGQGGTDTQYF.

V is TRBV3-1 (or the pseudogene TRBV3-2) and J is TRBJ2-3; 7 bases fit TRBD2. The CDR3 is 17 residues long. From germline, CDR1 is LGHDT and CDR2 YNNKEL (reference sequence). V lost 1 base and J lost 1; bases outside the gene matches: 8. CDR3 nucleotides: TGTGCCAGCAGCCAAGCCCGCGGGGGACCGGGCACAGATACGCAGTATTTT. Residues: CASSQARGGPGTDTQYF.

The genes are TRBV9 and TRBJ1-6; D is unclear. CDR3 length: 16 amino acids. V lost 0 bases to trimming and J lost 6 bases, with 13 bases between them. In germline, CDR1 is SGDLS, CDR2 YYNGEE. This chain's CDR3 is CASSVDSSNLNSPLHF. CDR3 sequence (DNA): TGTGCCAGCAGCGTAGACAGCTCAAACCTTAATTCACCCCTCCACTTT.

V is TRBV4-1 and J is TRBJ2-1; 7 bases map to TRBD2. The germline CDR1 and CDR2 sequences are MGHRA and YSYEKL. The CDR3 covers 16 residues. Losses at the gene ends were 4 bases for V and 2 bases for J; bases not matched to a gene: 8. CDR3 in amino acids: CASSRNLAEPYNEQFF. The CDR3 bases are TGCGCCAGCAGCCGAAACCTAGCGGAGCCCTACAATGAGCAGTTCTTC.

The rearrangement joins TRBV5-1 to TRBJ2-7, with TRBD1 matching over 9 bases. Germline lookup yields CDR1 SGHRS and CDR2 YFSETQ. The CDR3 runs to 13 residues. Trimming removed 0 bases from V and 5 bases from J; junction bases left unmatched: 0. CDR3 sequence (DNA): TGCGCCAGCAGCTTGGGGACAGGGGACGAGCAGTACTTC. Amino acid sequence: CASSLGTGDEQYF.